One and the same sample provided the 14 T cell receptor beta chains below, sequenced in a study of Graves' ophthalmopathy and Graves' hyperthyroidism. The study amplified TCR beta CDR3 regions using RNA transcripts. HTBI primers were employed in first-round RT-PCR, then a second-round multiplex PCR followed. TCRdb reprocessed the multiplex PCR reads via MiXCR and lists one record per CDR3 protein. Among 170,000 or so distinct CDR3 sequences listed, roughly 37% were seen once. The sequenced material came from peripheral blood. The source of these receptors is a woman between 35 and 50 years old with Graves' ophthalmopathy.

This sequence joins TRBV19 and TRBJ1-5, with D possibly matching TRBD1 (5 bases). V dropped 6 bases and J dropped 6 bases, with 18 bases sitting between them. CDR1 and CDR2 (germline): LNHDA, SQIVND (reference sequence). This CDR3 contains 15 residues. DNA for the CDR3: TGTGCCAGTAGAAGTAAGTCAGGGTTGGGTCAGCCCCAGCATTTT. Amino acids: CASRSKSGLGQPQHF. The entire variable domain, with the rest obtained from reference TRBV19 and TRBJ1-5, is as follows: DGGITQSPKYLFRKEGQNVTLSCEQNLNHDAMYWYRQDPGQGLRLIYYSQIVNDFQKGDIAEGYSVSREKKESFPLTVTSAQKNPTAFYLCASRSKSGLGQPQHFGDGTRLSIL.

The chain is built from TRBV6-1 and TRBJ1-1; D possibly corresponds to TRBD1 (5 bases). The CDR3 consists of 15 residues. CDR1 and CDR2 from the germline V gene are MNHNS and SASEGT. V gave up 2 bases and J gave up 0 bases, with 10 bases separating them. CDR3 loop: CASSEWGGVNTEAFF. The CDR3 DNA reads TGTGCCAGCAGTGAATGGGGCGGGGTGAACACTGAAGCTTTCTTT.

This clonotype has ten or more counts. The CDR3 DNA reads as TGTGCCATCAGTGAGTCGTCGAGCAGGGACACTGAAGCTTTCTTT. Its translation: CAISESSSRDTEAFF. V gene TRBV10-3 combines with J gene TRBJ1-1, with D possibly TRBD1 on 5 matching bases. Deletions cut 0 bases from V and 3 bases from J, with 11 bases between. In germline, CDR1 is ENHRY, CDR2 SYGVKD. The length of the CDR3 is 15 residues.

V is TRBV24-1 and J is TRBJ2-2, with 11 nucleotides matching TRBD1. This CDR3 comprises 17 residues. After removal of 4 bases from V and 4 bases from J, the junction contained 7 bases not matched to a gene. CDR1 is KGHDR and CDR2 is SFDVKD in the germline V gene. As DNA, the CDR3 is TGTGCCACCAGTGACCGAGGACAGGGGGCTATCACCGGGGAGCTGTTTTTT. Residues: CATSDRGQGAITGELFF.

This clonotype was observed many times. CDR3 nucleotides: TGTGCCAGCACCCCCGGGGAAGCGTCCTACGAGCAGTACTTC. It yields the protein CASTPGEASYEQYF. This rearrangement joins TRBV27 to TRBJ2-7; TRBD2 might be the D (5 bases). The germline V and J ends were trimmed by 7 bases and 1 base, with 14 bases remaining between them. This CDR3 spans 14 amino acids. Germline lookup yields CDR1 MNHEY and CDR2 SMNVEV (reference sequence).

The table lists this clonotype with many counts. The chain is built from TRBV3-1 and TRBJ2-5; TRBD1 agrees at 7 bases. The germline CDR1 and CDR2 sequences are LGHDT and YNNKEL (reference sequence). The CDR3 is 16 residues long. V lost 2 bases, J lost 5 bases, and 11 bases stayed unmatched. The CDR3 spells CASSQSEGGARETQYF. CDR3 nucleotide sequence: TGTGCCAGCAGCCAATCAGAAGGGGGCGCGCGGGAGACCCAGTACTTC.

This chain uses TRBV7-2 with TRBJ2-4, with D unresolved. V lost 5 bases to trimming and J lost 0 bases, with 11 bases between them. Germline CDR1 SGHTA, CDR2 FQGNSA. The CDR3 consists of 15 residues. CDR3: CASSLEYLAKNIQYF. DNA for the CDR3: TGTGCCAGCAGCCTAGAGTACTTAGCCAAAAACATTCAGTACTTC.

This clonotype was observed at least ten times. This rearrangement joins TRBV11-2 to TRBJ1-6; TRBD1 is a possible D gene (6 bases). Trimming took off 4 bases at V and 17 bases at J, with 15 bases between the two ends. The CDR3 is made up of 12 amino acids. CDR1 is SGHAT, CDR2 FQNNGV, per germline. The CDR3 here is CASSSQGFYVHF. CDR3 coding DNA: TGTGCCAGCAGCTCCCAGGGGTTTTATGTCCACTTT.

This clonotype was observed many times. The chain is built from TRBV6-1 and TRBJ2-5, with D possibly being TRBD2 (6 bases). The V and J ends lost 6 bases and 2 bases respectively, with 16 bases between them. From germline, CDR1 is MNHNS and CDR2 SASEGT. There are 15 residues in the CDR3. CDR3 sequence reads: CASRDGWTKQETQYF. DNA for the CDR3: TGTGCCAGCAGGGACGGGTGGACTAAACAAGAGACCCAGTACTTC.

This clonotype was seen at least ten times. J is TRBJ2-2 and V is TRBV7-2; possible D gene TRBD2, 7 bases. Germline V CDR1 and CDR2: SGHTA, FQGNSA. CDR3 length: 15 amino acids. The germline V and J ends were trimmed by 0 bases and 5 bases, with 10 bases remaining between them. The CDR3 DNA follows: TGTGCCAGCAGCTTAGCGGGGGGGCTTACCGGGGAGCTGTTTTTT. Translated, it gives CASSLAGGLTGELFF.

This clonotype is a singleton in its sample. The CDR3 region has the DNA TGCGCCAGCAGCCTCGTGCGTGGCTCTGGAAACACCATATATTTT. This encodes CASSLVRGSGNTIYF. The rearrangement joins TRBV4-3 to TRBJ1-3, with no clear D. Germline assignment: CDR1 LGHNA and CDR2 YSLEER. The V gene lost 4 bases and the J gene lost 0 bases, with 10 bases spanning the gap. This CDR3 has 15 residues.

This clonotype was counted many times. The genes are TRBV6-5 and TRBJ2-2; tentatively, D is TRBD1 (6 bases). Trimming took off 2 bases at V and 7 bases at J, with 14 bases between the two ends. CDR3 length: 15 residues. Germline V gene data show CDR1 as MNHEY and CDR2 as SVGAGI. The CDR3 DNA reads TGTGCCAGCAGTTACGTGGTAGCCAGGGGCGGGGAGCTGTTTTTT. Translation gives CASSYVVARGGELFF.

This clonotype was picked up many times. The gene calls are TRBV15 and TRBJ2-7; no reliable D call. The CDR3 totals 17 residues. V gave up 1 base and J gave up 0 bases, with 16 bases separating them. The germline gives CDR1 LNHNV, CDR2 YYDKDF (reference sequence). CDR3 protein: CATSRGKGSTSSYEQYF. Written as DNA, the CDR3 is TGTGCCACCAGCAGAGGGAAGGGCAGTACGAGCTCCTACGAGCAGTACTTC. The whole variable domain, remainder taken from reference TRBV15 and TRBJ2-7, is DAMVIQNPRYQVTQFGKPVTLSCSQTLNHNVMYWYQQKSSQAPKLLFHYYDKDFNNEADTPDNFQSRRPNTSFCFLDIRSPGLGDTAMYLCATSRGKGSTSSYEQYFGPGTRLTVT.

The genes are TRBV5-1 and TRBJ2-7; 7 bases match TRBD1. Germline V lookup: CDR1 SGHRS, CDR2 YFSETQ. V trimming: 4 bases; J trimming: 6 bases; junction bases outside the gene matches: 7. The length of the CDR3 is 13 residues. The CDR3 here is CASSMGQTGEQYF. The CDR3 DNA reads as TGCGCCAGCAGCATGGGACAGACGGGCGAGCAGTACTTC.